These T cell receptor beta chains were read from a single sample in a study of blood T cells in healthy people across ages. TCRdb ran MiXCR on the 5' RACE reads and lists one entry per CDR3 protein. This table holds some 1,800,000 distinct CDR3 sequences, about two fifths found once. The sample was blood. The receptors were sampled from a human donor in good health. Both conserved end residues are part of each CDR3. The order of the fields is V gene, J gene, CDR3 protein.

>TRBV6-6|TRBJ2-2
CAIKGAGGNTGELFF
>TRBV9|TRBJ2-2
CASSVQAGQSTGELFF
>TRBV12-3/TRBV12-4|TRBJ1-2
CASSPRRLNYGYTF
>TRBV11-2|TRBJ2-3
CASSLELAGGLRDTQYF
>TRBV7-2|TRBJ1-2
CASSVQTSNYGYTF
>TRBV20-1|TRBJ2-7
CSARKFGLIEGSYEQYF
>TRBV12-3/TRBV12-4|TRBJ1-5
CASSSTRGGQPQHF
>TRBV4-1|TRBJ1-2
CASSQETGGGYTF
>TRBV5-1|TRBJ2-5
CASSPTGSETQYF
>TRBV7-2|TRBJ1-2
CAGSLGPGRGYTF
>TRBV7-9|TRBJ1-1
CASSTRDRQNTEAFF
>TRBV29-1|TRBJ2-1
CSATLEPYNEQFF
>TRBV4-1|TRBJ2-1
CASSQPGGTGPYNEQFF
>TRBV18|TRBJ2-3
CASSPPGQGDTDTQYF
>TRBV6-5|TRBJ2-7
CTSSGQGSHEQYF
>TRBV5-1|TRBJ1-2
CASSLDTGDYGYTF
>TRBV12-3/TRBV12-4|TRBJ2-3
CASSPGTSPLTDTQYF
>TRBV7-2|TRBJ1-1
CASSLTGNTGAFF
>TRBV7-9|TRBJ2-7
CASSLVWSDSYEQYF
>TRBV28|TRBJ1-2
CASSLRSGTYYGYTF
>TRBV10-2|TRBJ1-2
CASVGRSGGGYTF
>TRBV12-3/TRBV12-4|TRBJ1-5
CASSSGTAEFQHF
>TRBV27|TRBJ2-4
CASSLSAKNIQYF
>TRBV12-3/TRBV12-4|TRBJ2-1
CASSFIPEIPPGDEQFF
>TRBV6-5|TRBJ2-3
CASSFPGLAASTDTQYF
>TRBV12-3/TRBV12-4|TRBJ1-5
CASSHGIQGYSNQPQHF
>TRBV7-3|TRBJ1-2
CASSLGGGSNYGYTF
>TRBV15|TRBJ1-6
CATASSSYNSPLHF
>TRBV11-1|TRBJ2-3
CASSVRFQRGRTGSSQYF
>TRBV24-1|TRBJ2-3
CATAGQVTDTQYF
>TRBV15|TRBJ1-2
CATSSPGQGFVGYTF
>TRBV20-1|TRBJ2-7
CSARPLYDRSYEQYF